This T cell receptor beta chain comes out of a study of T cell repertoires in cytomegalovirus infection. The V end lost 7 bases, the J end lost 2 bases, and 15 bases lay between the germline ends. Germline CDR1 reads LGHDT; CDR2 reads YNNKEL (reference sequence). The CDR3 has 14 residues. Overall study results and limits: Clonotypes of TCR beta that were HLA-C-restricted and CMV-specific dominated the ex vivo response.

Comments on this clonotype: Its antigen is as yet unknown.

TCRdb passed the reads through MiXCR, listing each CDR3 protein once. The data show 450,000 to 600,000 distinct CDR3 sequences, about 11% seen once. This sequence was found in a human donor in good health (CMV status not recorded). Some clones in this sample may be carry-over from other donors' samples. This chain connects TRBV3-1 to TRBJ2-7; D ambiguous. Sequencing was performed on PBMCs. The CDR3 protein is CASIPSARTYEQYF. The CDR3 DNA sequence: TGTGCCAGCATCCCCTCGGCACGGACCTACGAGCAGTACTTC.